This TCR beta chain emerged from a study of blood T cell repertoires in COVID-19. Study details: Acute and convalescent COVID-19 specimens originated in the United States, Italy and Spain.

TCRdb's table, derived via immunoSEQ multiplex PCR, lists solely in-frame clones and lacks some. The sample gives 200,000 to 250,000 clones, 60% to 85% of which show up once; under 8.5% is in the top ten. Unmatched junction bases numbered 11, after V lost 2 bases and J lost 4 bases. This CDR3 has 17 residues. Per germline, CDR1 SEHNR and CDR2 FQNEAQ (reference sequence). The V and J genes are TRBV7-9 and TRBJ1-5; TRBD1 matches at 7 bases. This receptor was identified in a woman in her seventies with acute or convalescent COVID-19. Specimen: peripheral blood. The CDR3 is CASSLRPGQRANQPQHF. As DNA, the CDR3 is TGTGCCAGCAGCTTACGACCGGGACAGCGCGCAAATCAGCCCCAGCATTTT. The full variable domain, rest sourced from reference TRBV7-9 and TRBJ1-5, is DTGVSQNPRHKITKRGQNVTFRCDPISEHNRLYWYRQTLGQGPEFLTYFQNEAQLEKSRLLSDRFSAERPKGSFSTLEIQRTEQGDSAMYLCASSLRPGQRANQPQHFGDGTRLSIL.